The present T cell receptor (beta chain) was sequenced within a study of OX40 agonist ivuxolimab in advanced cancers. Study background: Recorded diagnoses for dose-escalation patients were hepatocellular carcinoma, melanoma, renal cell or head and neck cancer.

The data were produced by immunoSEQ multiplex PCR, yet TCRdb's version contains in-frame clones alone and is incomplete. The sample shows about 42,000 clones, approximately 84% of them seen only once. The length of the CDR3 is 13 residues. V was cut by 1 base and J by 7 bases, with 10 bases left in between. Germline values: CDR1 MDHEN, CDR2 SYDVKM. V is TRBV28 and J is TRBJ1-1; D is undetermined. The clonotype originates from an adult with an advanced solid tumor such as melanoma, head and neck, liver or kidney cancer. The material sequenced was CD4+ or CD8+ T cells sorted from blood, taken in a trial of the OX40 agonist ivuxolimab. The CDR3 is CASSLFVGVEAFF. CDR3 DNA: TGTGCCAGCAGTTTATTTGTTGGAGTTGAAGCTTTCTTT.